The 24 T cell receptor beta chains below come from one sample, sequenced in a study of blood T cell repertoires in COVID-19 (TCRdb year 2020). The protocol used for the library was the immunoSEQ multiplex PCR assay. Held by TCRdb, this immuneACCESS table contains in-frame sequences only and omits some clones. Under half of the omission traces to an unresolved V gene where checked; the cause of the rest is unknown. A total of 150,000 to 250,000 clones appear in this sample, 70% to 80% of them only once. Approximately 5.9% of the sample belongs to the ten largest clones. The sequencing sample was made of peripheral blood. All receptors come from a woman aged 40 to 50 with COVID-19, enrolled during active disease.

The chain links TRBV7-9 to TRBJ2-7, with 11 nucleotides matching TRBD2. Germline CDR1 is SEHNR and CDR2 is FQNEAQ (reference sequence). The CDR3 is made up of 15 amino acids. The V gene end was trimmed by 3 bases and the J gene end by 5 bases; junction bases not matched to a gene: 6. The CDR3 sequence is CASSLVTSGRNEQYF. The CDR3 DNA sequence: TGTGCCAGCAGCTTGGTAACTAGCGGGAGAAACGAGCAGTACTTC.

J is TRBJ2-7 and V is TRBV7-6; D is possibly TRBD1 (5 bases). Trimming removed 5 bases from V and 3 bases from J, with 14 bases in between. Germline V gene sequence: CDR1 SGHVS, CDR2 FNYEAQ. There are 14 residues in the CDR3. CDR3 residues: CASSQRLQGYEQYF. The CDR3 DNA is TGTGCCAGCAGCCAAAGGTTGCAGGGCTACGAGCAGTACTTC.

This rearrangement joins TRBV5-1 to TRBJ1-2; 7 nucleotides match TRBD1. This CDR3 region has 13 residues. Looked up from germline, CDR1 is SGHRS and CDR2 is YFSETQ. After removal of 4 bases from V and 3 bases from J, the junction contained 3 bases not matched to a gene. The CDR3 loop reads CASSPQGDYGYTF. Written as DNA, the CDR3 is TGCGCCAGCAGCCCGCAGGGGGACTATGGCTACACCTTC.

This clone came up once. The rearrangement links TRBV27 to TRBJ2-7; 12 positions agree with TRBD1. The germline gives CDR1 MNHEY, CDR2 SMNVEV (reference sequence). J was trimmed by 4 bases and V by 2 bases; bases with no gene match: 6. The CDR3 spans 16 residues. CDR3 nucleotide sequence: TGTGCCAGCAGTTTAAAGGGACAGGGGGCTTTGTACGAGCAGTACTTC. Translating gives CASSLKGQGALYEQYF.

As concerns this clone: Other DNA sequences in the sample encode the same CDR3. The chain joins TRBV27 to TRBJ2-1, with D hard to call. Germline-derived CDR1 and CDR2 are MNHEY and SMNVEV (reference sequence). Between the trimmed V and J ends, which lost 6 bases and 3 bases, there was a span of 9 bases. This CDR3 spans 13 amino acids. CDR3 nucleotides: TGTGCCAGCAGCCGCCCTAGCTACAATGAGCAGTTCTTC. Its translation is CASSRPSYNEQFF.

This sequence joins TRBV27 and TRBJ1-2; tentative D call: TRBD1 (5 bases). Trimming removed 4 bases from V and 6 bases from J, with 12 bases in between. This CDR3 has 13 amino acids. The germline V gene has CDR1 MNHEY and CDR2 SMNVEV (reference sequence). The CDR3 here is CASSSRQSDGYTF. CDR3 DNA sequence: TGTGCCAGCAGTTCCCGACAGAGCGATGGCTACACCTTC.

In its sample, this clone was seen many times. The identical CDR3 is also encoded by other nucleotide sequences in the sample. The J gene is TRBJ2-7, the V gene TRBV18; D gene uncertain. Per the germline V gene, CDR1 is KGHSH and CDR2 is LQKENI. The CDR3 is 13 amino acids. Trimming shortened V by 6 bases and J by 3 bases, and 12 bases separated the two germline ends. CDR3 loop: CASSQSQIYEQYF. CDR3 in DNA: TGTGCCAGCTCGCAGTCGCAGATCTACGAGCAGTACTTC.

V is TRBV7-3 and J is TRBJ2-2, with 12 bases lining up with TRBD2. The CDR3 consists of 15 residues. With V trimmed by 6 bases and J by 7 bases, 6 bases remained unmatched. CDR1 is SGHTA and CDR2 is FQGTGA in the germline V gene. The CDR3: CASSLTSGGIGELFF. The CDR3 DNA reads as TGTGCCAGCAGTTTGACTAGCGGGGGAATCGGGGAGCTGTTTTTT.

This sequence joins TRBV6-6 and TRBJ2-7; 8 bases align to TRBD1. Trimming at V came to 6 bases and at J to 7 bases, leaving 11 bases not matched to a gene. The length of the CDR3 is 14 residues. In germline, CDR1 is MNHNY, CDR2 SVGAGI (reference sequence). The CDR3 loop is CASRDPQGAREQYF. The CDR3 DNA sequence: TGTGCCAGCAGAGATCCCCAGGGGGCGCGGGAGCAGTACTTC.

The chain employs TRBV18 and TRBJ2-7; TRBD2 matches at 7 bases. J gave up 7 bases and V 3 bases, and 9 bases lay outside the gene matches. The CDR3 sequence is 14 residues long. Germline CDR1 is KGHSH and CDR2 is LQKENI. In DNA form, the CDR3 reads TGTGCCAGCTCACCTTCCAAGGGAGGGTATGAGCAGTACTTC. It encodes CASSPSKGGYEQYF.

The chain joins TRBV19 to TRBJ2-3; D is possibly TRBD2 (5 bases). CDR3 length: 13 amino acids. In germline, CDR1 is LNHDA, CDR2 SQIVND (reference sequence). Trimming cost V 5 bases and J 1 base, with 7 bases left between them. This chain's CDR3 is CASSRTRTDTQYF. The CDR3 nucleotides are TGTGCCAGTAGTCGGACTCGCACAGATACGCAGTATTTT.

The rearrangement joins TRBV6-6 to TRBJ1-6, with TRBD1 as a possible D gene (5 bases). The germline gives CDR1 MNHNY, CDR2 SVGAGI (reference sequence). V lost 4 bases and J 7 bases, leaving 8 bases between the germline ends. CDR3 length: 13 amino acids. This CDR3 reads CASSSRANSPLHF. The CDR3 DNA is TGTGCCAGCAGTTCCAGGGCCAATTCACCCCTCCACTTT.

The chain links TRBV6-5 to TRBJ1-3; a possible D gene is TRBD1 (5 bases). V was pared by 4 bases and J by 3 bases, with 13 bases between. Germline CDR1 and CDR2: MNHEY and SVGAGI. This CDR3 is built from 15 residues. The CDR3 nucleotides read TGTGCCAGCAGTTGGATAAGGGGCCGTGGAAACACCATATATTTT. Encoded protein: CASSWIRGRGNTIYF.

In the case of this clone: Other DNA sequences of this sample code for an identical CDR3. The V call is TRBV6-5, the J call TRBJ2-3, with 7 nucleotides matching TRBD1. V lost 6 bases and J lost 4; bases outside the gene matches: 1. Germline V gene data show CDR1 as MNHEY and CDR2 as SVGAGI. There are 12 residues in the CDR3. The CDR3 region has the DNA TGTGCCAGCAGGCAGGGGGCAGATACGCAGTATTTT. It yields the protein CASRQGADTQYF.

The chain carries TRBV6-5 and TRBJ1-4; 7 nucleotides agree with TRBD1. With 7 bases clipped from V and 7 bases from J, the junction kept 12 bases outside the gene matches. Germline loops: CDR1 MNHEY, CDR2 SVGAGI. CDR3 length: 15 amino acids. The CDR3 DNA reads TGTGCCAGCATGGAGGGGACAGTCAACAGTGAAAAACTGTTTTTT. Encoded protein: CASMEGTVNSEKLFF.

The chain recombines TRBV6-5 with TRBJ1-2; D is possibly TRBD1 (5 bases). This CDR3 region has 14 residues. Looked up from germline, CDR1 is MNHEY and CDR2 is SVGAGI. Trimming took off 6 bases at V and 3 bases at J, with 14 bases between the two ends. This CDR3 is CASSIQAGDYGYTF. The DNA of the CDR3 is TGTGCCAGCAGCATACAGGCTGGCGACTATGGCTACACCTTC.

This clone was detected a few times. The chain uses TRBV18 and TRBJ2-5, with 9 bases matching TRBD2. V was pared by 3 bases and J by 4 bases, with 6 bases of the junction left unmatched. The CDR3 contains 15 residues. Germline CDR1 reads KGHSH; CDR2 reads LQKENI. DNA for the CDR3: TGTGCCAGCTCACCTCTCCCAGCGGGAGGAGAGACCCAGTACTTC. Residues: CASSPLPAGGETQYF.

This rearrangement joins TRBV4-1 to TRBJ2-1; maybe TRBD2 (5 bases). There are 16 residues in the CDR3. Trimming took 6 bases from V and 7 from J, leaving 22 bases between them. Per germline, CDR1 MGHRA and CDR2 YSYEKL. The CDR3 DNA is TGCGCCAGCAGGGGCTTTAGCGTTTTTAAGGCTAATGAGCAGTTCTTC. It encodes CASRGFSVFKANEQFF.

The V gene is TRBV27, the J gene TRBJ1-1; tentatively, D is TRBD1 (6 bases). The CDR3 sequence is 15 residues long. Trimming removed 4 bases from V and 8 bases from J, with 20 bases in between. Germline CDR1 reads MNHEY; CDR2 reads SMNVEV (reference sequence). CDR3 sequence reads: CASSSLGAGDLEAFF. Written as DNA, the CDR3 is TGTGCCAGCAGTTCCCTAGGGGCAGGGGACCTAGAAGCTTTCTTT.

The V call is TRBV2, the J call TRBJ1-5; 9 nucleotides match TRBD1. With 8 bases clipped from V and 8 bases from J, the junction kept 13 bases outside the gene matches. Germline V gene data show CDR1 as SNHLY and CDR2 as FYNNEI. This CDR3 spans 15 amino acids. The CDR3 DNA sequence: TGTGCCAGCGGCCCTAATGGACAGGGGCGAGAGCCCCAGCATTTT. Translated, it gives CASGPNGQGREPQHF.

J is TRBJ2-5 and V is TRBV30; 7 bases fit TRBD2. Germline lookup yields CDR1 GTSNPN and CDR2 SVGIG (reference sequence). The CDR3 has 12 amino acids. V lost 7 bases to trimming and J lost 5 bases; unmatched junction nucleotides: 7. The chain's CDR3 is CASHGTTETQYF. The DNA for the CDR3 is TGTGCCTCACACGGGACTACGGAGACCCAGTACTTC.

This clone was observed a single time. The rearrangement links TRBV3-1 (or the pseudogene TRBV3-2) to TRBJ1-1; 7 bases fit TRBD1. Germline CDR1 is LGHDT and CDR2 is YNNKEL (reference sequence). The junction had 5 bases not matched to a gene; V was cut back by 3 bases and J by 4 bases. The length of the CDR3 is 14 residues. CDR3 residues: CASSQYGQATEAFF. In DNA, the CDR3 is TGTGCCAGCAGCCAGTATGGACAGGCCACTGAAGCTTTCTTT.

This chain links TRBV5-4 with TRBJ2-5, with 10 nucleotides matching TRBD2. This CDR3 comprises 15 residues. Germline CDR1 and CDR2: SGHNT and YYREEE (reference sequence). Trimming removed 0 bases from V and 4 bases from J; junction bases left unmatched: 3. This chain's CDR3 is CASSLVAGGRETQYF. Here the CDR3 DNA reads TGTGCCAGCAGCTTGGTAGCGGGGGGACGAGAGACCCAGTACTTC.

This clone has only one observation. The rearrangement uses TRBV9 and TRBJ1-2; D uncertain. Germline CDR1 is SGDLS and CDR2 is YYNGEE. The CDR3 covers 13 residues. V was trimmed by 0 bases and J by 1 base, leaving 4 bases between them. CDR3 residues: CASSVDNNYGYTF. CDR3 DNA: TGTGCCAGCAGCGTAGATAATAACTATGGCTACACCTTC.